These 30 T cell receptor beta chains were sequenced from one sample in a study of regulatory T cells in long-lasting Graves disease. As for time point: persistent/refractory GD, antithyroid drugs over 5 years with positive TRAb. PBMC RNA was the source of the TCR library. In building TCR beta libraries, iRepertoire HTBI primers were used together with Arm-PCR of CDR3 regions. TCRdb reprocessed the multiplex PCR reads with MiXCR, giving one entry per CDR3 protein. The table shows over 650,000 distinct CDR3 sequences, with 25% to 30% occurring only once. The sequences come from peripheral blood mononuclear cells (PBMCs), collected when the disease was refractory, from a patient treated with antithyroid drugs. The receptors originated from a female donor with Graves disease.

The gene calls are TRBV6-1 and TRBJ1-5, with D possibly matching TRBD1 (5 bases). Trimming pared 7 bases from V and 0 bases from J, leaving 10 bases between. This CDR3 is built from 14 residues. The germline V gene encodes CDR1 MNHNS and CDR2 SASEGT. CDR3 residues: CASKVRDSNQPQHF. The CDR3 DNA reads TGTGCCAGCAAGGTCAGGGATAGCAATCAGCCCCAGCATTTT.

This clonotype was observed a handful of times. The chain joins TRBV7-2 to TRBJ1-2; D gene unclear. The V end was cut by 2 bases, the J end by 0 bases, with 13 bases between. The V gene's germline CDR1 is SGHTA and CDR2 FQGNSA. This CDR3 comprises 16 residues. CDR3 protein: CASSLYAAATNYGYTF. CDR3 DNA sequence: TGTGCCAGCAGCTTATACGCGGCGGCCACTAACTATGGCTACACCTTC. Filled out from reference TRBV7-2 and TRBJ1-2, the complete variable domain reads GAGVSQSPSNKVTEKGKDVELRCDPISGHTALYWYRQSLGQGLEFLIYFQGNSAPDKSGLPSDRFSAERTGGSVSTLTIQRTQQEDSAVYLCASSLYAAATNYGYTFGSGTRLTVV.

About this clonotype itself: A much larger clone is a single base away; this may be a read error. V is TRBV6-1 and J is TRBJ1-5; weak D call: TRBD1 (6 bases). CDR1 and CDR2 (germline): MNHNS, SASEGT. The CDR3 totals 15 residues. The CDR3 region has the DNA TGTGCCAGCACAAGGGGGGCCTATAGCAATCAGCTCCAGCATTTT. Translating it yields CASTRGAYSNQLQHF.

The rearrangement joins TRBV5-8 to TRBJ2-7; 12 nucleotides match TRBD1. The CDR3 sequence is 17 residues long. Germline values: CDR1 SGHTS, CDR2 YDEGEE. J gave up 5 bases and V 4 bases, and 13 bases lay outside the gene matches. The CDR3 sequence: CASSLLMSGTGGNEQYF. CDR3 sequence (DNA): TGTGCCAGCAGCCTTCTTATGTCCGGGACAGGGGGCAACGAGCAGTACTTC.

This clonotype was detected many times. The chain joins TRBV6-1 to TRBJ2-5, with 7 bases identical to TRBD1. Germline V gives CDR1 MNHNS, CDR2 SASEGT. CDR3 length equals 15 residues. The J segment lost 1 base and the V segment lost 1 base, leaving 3 bases of the junction unmatched. Written as DNA, the CDR3 is TGTGCCAGCAGTGAAGGGGGGACAGTCCAAGAGACCCAGTACTTC. This translates into CASSEGGTVQETQYF.

This clonotype was seen a few times. This chain joins TRBV5-1 and TRBJ2-7; maybe TRBD2 (6 bases). Germline V lookup: CDR1 SGHRS, CDR2 YFSETQ. Trimming took 4 bases from V and 3 from J, leaving 20 bases between them. The CDR3 length is 16 residues. CDR3 loop: CASSPKASEAGYEQYF. DNA of the CDR3: TGCGCCAGCAGCCCGAAGGCTAGCGAGGCTGGCTACGAGCAGTACTTC.

The chain has TRBV5-5 and TRBJ1-6; D gene unclear. The CDR3 has 14 residues. Looked up from germline, CDR1 is SGHKS and CDR2 is YYEKEE (reference sequence). Trimming shortened V by 4 bases and J by 5 bases, and 10 bases separated the two germline ends. In nucleotides, the CDR3 is TGTGCCAGCAGCCCGCCACGGGATAATTCACCCCTCCACTTT. As protein: CASSPPRDNSPLHF.

The CDR3 DNA follows: TGTGCCAGCAGCTCCGTGCCTAGCGGGAGTACGTACAATGAGCAGTTCTTC. It is translated as CASSSVPSGSTYNEQFF. The V and J genes are TRBV7-3 and TRBJ2-5, with 10 bases aligning to TRBD2. The DNA end is a closer match to TRBJ2-1, so the J assignment may be wrong. The CDR3 contains 17 residues. Germline CDR1 and CDR2: SGHTA and FQGTGA.

This clonotype was observed a handful of times. The CDR3 DNA reads as TGTGCCACCAGTGATAATTCAGGGCACTATGGCTACACCTTC. Residues: CATSDNSGHYGYTF. The chain joins TRBV24-1 to TRBJ1-2, with a weak D call TRBD1 (5 bases). Germline V gene sequence: CDR1 KGHDR, CDR2 SFDVKD. The length of the CDR3 is 14 residues. V dropped 3 bases and J dropped 3 bases, with 10 bases sitting between them.

In nucleotides, the CDR3 is TGTGCCAGCCGAAACTTAACGGGAGAGTATAGCAATCAGCCCCAGCATTTT. It codes for CASRNLTGEYSNQPQHF. The chain has TRBV6-2 or TRBV6-3 and TRBJ1-5; D is undetermined. The CDR3 has 17 residues. Deletions cut 8 bases from V and 0 bases from J, with 20 bases between. CDR1 is MNHEY, CDR2 SVGEGT, per germline.

This chain uses TRBV11-2 with TRBJ1-2, with D perhaps TRBD1 (6 bases). CDR1 is SGHAT and CDR2 is FQNNGV in the germline V gene. The CDR3 is 18 amino acids. Deletions cut 5 bases from V and 0 bases from J, with 22 bases between. This CDR3 is CASSAQTRGSSPNYGYTF. CDR3 coding DNA: TGTGCCAGCAGCGCCCAAACCAGGGGCAGCAGTCCTAACTATGGCTACACCTTC.

V is TRBV5-4 and J is TRBJ2-5; a weak D match, TRBD1 (6 bases). Trimming took 3 bases from V and 5 from J, leaving 17 bases between them. CDR1 is SGHNT and CDR2 is YYREEE in the germline V gene (reference sequence). There are 15 residues in the CDR3. Written as DNA, the CDR3 is TGTGCCAGCAGCTCAATACAGGGCCCGGAGGAGACCCAGTACTTC. Translated: CASSSIQGPEETQYF.

A few counts support this clonotype. This chain links TRBV20-1 with TRBJ2-5, with D possibly TRBD2 on 5 matching bases. Trimming removed 3 bases at V and 3 bases at J, with 17 bases between. Germline V gene data show CDR1 as DFQATT and CDR2 as SNEGSKA (reference sequence). The CDR3 spans 15 residues. The DNA for the CDR3 is TGCAGTGCTAGTAGGGAAGGGTTGGGAGAAGAGACCCAGTACTTC. Residues: CSASREGLGEETQYF.

This clonotype was seen a handful of times. The chain couples TRBV7-2 to TRBJ2-3; D unresolved. CDR3 length equals 12 residues. Germline V gene data show CDR1 as SGHTA and CDR2 as FQGNSA. V dropped 3 bases and J dropped 2 bases, with 3 bases sitting between them. This CDR3 is CASSFLTDTQYF. The CDR3 nucleotides read TGTGCCAGCAGCTTCCTCACAGATACGCAGTATTTT.

The genes are TRBV14 and TRBJ1-2, with 11 bases identical to TRBD1. Germline V CDR1 and CDR2: SGHDN, FVKESK. With V trimmed by 2 bases and J by 7 bases, 9 bases remained unmatched. The CDR3 loop spans 16 amino acids. CDR3 region: CASSQKGTGGIGGYTF. The CDR3 nucleotides are TGTGCCAGCAGCCAAAAAGGGACAGGGGGAATCGGTGGCTACACCTTC.

This clonotype was seen a few times. This chain links TRBV12-3 or TRBV12-4 with TRBJ1-2, with D maybe TRBD1 (6 bases). Trimming shortened V by 6 bases and J by 2 bases, and 13 bases separated the two germline ends. The CDR3 has 14 residues. CDR3 sequence reads: CASSLYRVNYGYTF. In DNA, the CDR3 is TGTGCCAGCAGCTTATACAGGGTAAACTATGGCTACACCTTC.

The chain joins TRBV20-1 to TRBJ2-7, with D unclear. The CDR3 is made up of 14 amino acids. CDR1 DFQATT and CDR2 SNEGSKA come from the germline V gene (reference sequence). V dropped 0 bases and J dropped 1 base, with 10 bases sitting between them. The CDR3 here is CSARDIKRSYEQYF. The CDR3 DNA sequence: TGCAGTGCTAGAGATATTAAGAGGTCCTACGAGCAGTACTTC.

This clonotype was seen more than once but under ten times. This chain links TRBV5-1 with TRBJ1-1; 8 bases agree with TRBD1. Germline assignment: CDR1 SGHRS and CDR2 YFSETQ. This CDR3 is built from 16 residues. V dropped 0 bases and J dropped 2; count of bases not matched to a gene: 6. This CDR3 is CASSLAGTGLNTEAFF. The CDR3 coding sequence is TGCGCCAGCAGCTTGGCTGGGACAGGCCTTAACACTGAAGCTTTCTTT.

This chain joins TRBV28 and TRBJ1-4; D remains unclear. CDR1 and CDR2 (germline): MDHEN, SYDVKM. The CDR3 spans 16 residues. With 2 bases removed from V and 7 bases from J, the gap between germline ends came to 17 bases. CDR3 sequence: CASSLTPPGKSEKLFF. The CDR3 DNA follows: TGTGCCAGCAGTTTAACCCCCCCTGGTAAAAGTGAAAAACTGTTTTTT.

This clonotype was seen many times. The rearrangement joins TRBV11-2 to TRBJ1-2; D unresolved. Trimming took off 0 bases at V and 4 bases at J, with 9 bases between the two ends. CDR3 length: 14 amino acids. Germline CDR1 is SGHAT and CDR2 is FQNNGV. This CDR3 reads CASSLDNVLYGYTF. Written as DNA, the CDR3 is TGTGCCAGCAGCTTAGATAACGTCCTCTATGGCTACACCTTC.

This clonotype was observed at least ten times. The chain uses TRBV12-3 or TRBV12-4 and TRBJ1-2, with TRBD1 matching 7 bases. The CDR3 extends over 13 amino acids. J lost 8 bases, V lost 6 bases, and 9 bases had no gene match. DNA for the CDR3: TGTGCCAGCAGCCCTGACAGGGTCATCGGCTACACCTTC. The encoded protein is CASSPDRVIGYTF.

There are a few counts of this clonotype. The J gene is TRBJ2-5, the V gene TRBV29-1; TRBD2 might be the D (6 bases). CDR1 and CDR2 from the germline V gene are SQVTM and ANQGSEA. Deletions cut 3 bases from V and 5 bases from J, with 19 bases between. There are 15 residues in the CDR3. In DNA form, the CDR3 reads TGCAGCGTTGAGAGACTAGACATAAAAAGTGAGACCCAGTACTTC. Translation: CSVERLDIKSETQYF.

The chain combines TRBV27 with TRBJ2-2; no firm D call. V lost 11 bases and J lost 0, with 16 bases in between. This CDR3 comprises 15 residues. The germline CDR1 and CDR2 sequences are MNHEY and SMNVEV (reference sequence). CDR3 nucleotides: TGTGCCTCTCAGCAGGTGTTCTCGAACACCGGGGAGCTGTTTTTT. This encodes CASQQVFSNTGELFF.

This chain uses TRBV7-3 with TRBJ1-6; possible D gene TRBD1, 6 bases. Germline CDR1 and CDR2: SGHTA and FQGTGA. Trimming pared 5 bases from V and 7 bases from J, leaving 12 bases between. This CDR3 has 14 residues. The CDR3 is CASSLGQKNSPLHF. In nucleotides, the CDR3 is TGTGCCAGCAGCCTCGGACAGAAAAATTCACCCCTCCACTTT.

This clonotype was found a few times. This rearrangement joins TRBV15 to TRBJ2-5, with 13 bases lining up with TRBD2. Germline loops: CDR1 LNHNV, CDR2 YYDKDF (reference sequence). This CDR3 spans 16 amino acids. Trimming removed 3 bases from V and 2 bases from J; junction bases left unmatched: 3. CDR3 coding DNA: TGTGCCACCAGCAGGGGACTAGCGGGACGTCAAGAGACCCAGTACTTC. Translated, it gives CATSRGLAGRQETQYF. Based on the CDR3 plus reference TRBV15 and TRBJ2-5, the full variable domain is DAMVIQNPRYQVTQFGKPVTLSCSQTLNHNVMYWYQQKSSQAPKLLFHYYDKDFNNEADTPDNFQSRRPNTSFCFLDIRSPGLGDTAMYLCATSRGLAGRQETQYFGPGTRLLVL.

CDR3 sequence (DNA): TGTGCCAGCAGACCCCCGGGCCTGAACACTGAAGCTTTCTTT. This translates into CASRPPGLNTEAFF. The genes are TRBV12-3 or TRBV12-4 and TRBJ1-1, with D unclear. The ends were cut back, 6 bases at V and 0 bases at J, with 11 bases in the middle. There are 14 residues in the CDR3.

This clonotype was found a few times. The rearrangement uses TRBV15 and TRBJ1-1; TRBD1 might be the D (5 bases). Trimming took 2 bases from V and 1 from J, leaving 11 bases between them. Germline-derived CDR1 and CDR2 are LNHNV and YYDKDF (reference sequence). This CDR3 region has 15 residues. The DNA for the CDR3 is TGTGCCACCAGCAGACCGGACAAACCGAACACTGAAGCTTTCTTT. It codes for CATSRPDKPNTEAFF. The full variable domain, with the rest looked up from reference TRBV15 and TRBJ1-1, is DAMVIQNPRYQVTQFGKPVTLSCSQTLNHNVMYWYQQKSSQAPKLLFHYYDKDFNNEADTPDNFQSRRPNTSFCFLDIRSPGLGDTAMYLCATSRPDKPNTEAFFGQGTRLTVV.

The rearrangement joins TRBV6-1 to TRBJ2-3; 7 bases are shared with TRBD2. V trimming: 5 bases; J trimming: 0 bases; junction bases outside the gene matches: 5. The CDR3 is 15 amino acids. Looked up from germline, CDR1 is MNHNS and CDR2 is SASEGT. CDR3 in amino acids: CASSTPRGSTDTQYF. In DNA form, the CDR3 reads TGTGCCAGCAGTACCCCGCGGGGGAGCACAGATACGCAGTATTTT.

This clonotype showed up just a few times. The V call is TRBV20-1, the J call TRBJ1-3; no firm D call. Germline V gene lookup returns CDR1 DFQATT and CDR2 SNEGSKA (reference sequence). The V end was cut by 6 bases, the J end by 0 bases, with 6 bases between. This CDR3 is built from 12 residues. The CDR3 here is CSARSSGNTIYF. DNA of the CDR3: TGCAGTGCGAGGAGCTCTGGAAACACCATATATTTT.

The chain links TRBV25-1 to TRBJ2-5; TRBD2 is a possible D gene (6 bases). The CDR3 is 14 amino acids. V dropped 6 bases and J dropped 1 base, with 12 bases sitting between them. Germline loops: CDR1 MGHDK, CDR2 SYGVNS. Written as DNA, the CDR3 is TGTGCCAGCAGATTAGCGGCTCCCCAAGAGACCCAGTACTTC. It specifies CASRLAAPQETQYF.